The clone carrying this T cell receptor beta chain was seen a handful of times. Its antigen is still unknown. This entry is derived from a study of T cells after yellow fever vaccination. Conversion of TCR transcripts into cDNA relied on 5'RACE template switching, which added a universal primer site and UMIs. TCRdb redid the calling of the 5' RACE reads with MiXCR, one entry per CDR3 protein. The sample gives approximately 300,000 distinct CDR3 sequences, 6.5% to 8.5% of which show up once; around 17% is in the top ten. Study results and caveats: Most primary-vaccination clones recurred post-booster (roughly 96% CD4, roughly 87% CD8). Weaker, the secondary response peaked sooner, at day 5 versus 15.

Losses at the gene ends were 3 bases for V and 7 bases for J; bases not matched to a gene: 6. The CDR3 has 16 amino acids. From germline, CDR1 is SGHTA and CDR2 FQGNSA. The TCR sequence derives from a young man who received the YFV17D yellow fever vaccine. The sample here was PBMCs, taken 35 to 50 days after the first yellow fever vaccination. The V and J genes are TRBV7-2 and TRBJ2-1; 13 bases fit TRBD2. In DNA, the CDR3 is TGTGCCAGCAGCTTCCAAGGACTAGCGGGGGCGAATGAGCAGTTCTTC. Protein sequence: CASSFQGLAGANEQFF.